Presented here are 28 T cell receptor beta chains from one specimen sequenced in a study of T cells in narcolepsy. Assay: immunoSEQ multiplex PCR; the TCRdb copy retains only in-frame clones and omits some. The table includes tens of thousands of clones, about 80% detected once. The sequencing sample was made of CD45RA- memory CD4+ T cells from PBMCs. These receptors came from a human donor with narcolepsy.

The gene calls are TRBV5-4 and TRBJ2-7; 14 nucleotides align to TRBD2. V lost 3 bases, J lost 4 bases, and 6 bases stayed unmatched. The CDR3 loop spans 16 amino acids. The germline V gene encodes CDR1 SGHNT and CDR2 YYREEE (reference sequence). CDR3 protein: CASSSARTSGRYEQYF. The CDR3 DNA follows: TGTGCCAGCAGCTCCGCCCGGACTAGCGGGAGGTACGAGCAGTACTTC.

This clone was seen just once. This chain connects TRBV29-1 to TRBJ2-7, with D possibly being TRBD2 (5 bases). The CDR3 covers 11 residues. Germline-derived CDR1 and CDR2 are SQVTM and ANQGSEA. V was trimmed by 5 bases and J by 2 bases, leaving 7 bases between them. This CDR3 is CSVSGAYEQYF. In nucleotides, the CDR3 is TGCAGCGTTTCCGGGGCCTACGAGCAGTACTTC.

A few counts support this clone. The gene calls are TRBV15 and TRBJ2-7, with D perhaps matching TRBD1 (5 bases). Trimming removed 2 bases from V and 5 bases from J, with 10 bases in between. This CDR3 has 13 residues. CDR1 LNHNV and CDR2 YYDKDF come from the germline V gene (reference sequence). The DNA of the CDR3 is TGTGCCACCAGCAGACCACAGGTCCACGAGCAGTACTTC. It translates to CATSRPQVHEQYF.

The chain joins TRBV5-1 to TRBJ1-1; 7 bases align to TRBD1. Germline CDR1 SGHRS, CDR2 YFSETQ. The CDR3 totals 14 residues. The trim removed 4 bases at V and 3 bases at J, leaving 6 bases unmatched. CDR3 region: CASSLLTGDTEAFF. CDR3 bases: TGCGCCAGCAGCCTCCTTACAGGGGACACTGAAGCTTTCTTT.

This sequence joins TRBV7-6 and TRBJ2-3; 10 positions match TRBD2. The CDR3 runs to 17 residues. CDR1 is SGHVS, CDR2 FNYEAQ, per germline. After removal of 1 base from V and 7 bases from J, the junction contained 11 bases not matched to a gene. In DNA, the CDR3 is TGTGCCAGCAGCTTAGACTCGGCTAGCGGGAGTATAAATACGCAGTATTTT. This sequence encodes CASSLDSASGSINTQYF.

The rearrangement uses TRBV27 and TRBJ2-6; TRBD1 matches at 7 bases. The J segment lost 2 bases and the V segment lost 7 bases, leaving 8 bases of the junction unmatched. This CDR3 contains 16 residues. Per germline, CDR1 MNHEY and CDR2 SMNVEV (reference sequence). CDR3: CASTRRQGAGANVLTF. CDR3 coding DNA: TGTGCCAGCACTCGTCGGCAGGGGGCTGGGGCCAACGTCCTGACTTTC.

This chain uses TRBV7-3 with TRBJ1-1; perhaps TRBD1 as D (6 bases). The CDR3 is made up of 14 amino acids. The germline V gene encodes CDR1 SGHTA and CDR2 FQGTGA. V dropped 5 bases and J dropped 0 bases, with 10 bases sitting between them. CDR3 in DNA: TGTGCCAGCAGCCCACAGGGTATGAACACTGAAGCTTTCTTT. Residues: CASSPQGMNTEAFF.

This rearrangement joins TRBV19 to TRBJ2-3; D possibly uses TRBD1 or TRBD2 (6 bases each). Trimming cost V 10 bases and J 1 base, with 12 bases left between them. Germline CDR1 reads LNHDA; CDR2 reads SQIVND (reference sequence). The CDR3 runs 13 residues. CDR3 coding DNA: TGTGCCACGGGTAGGGGGGGCACAGATACGCAGTATTTT. Amino acid sequence: CATGRGGTDTQYF.

This sequence joins TRBV15 and TRBJ2-1; 7 bases line up with TRBD2. J was trimmed by 5 bases and V by 1 base; bases with no gene match: 11. Germline CDR1 is LNHNV and CDR2 is YYDKDF (reference sequence). The CDR3 loop spans 17 amino acids. CDR3 protein: CATSRGLAGVPDNEQFF. DNA for the CDR3: TGTGCCACCAGCAGAGGTCTTGCGGGGGTTCCCGACAATGAGCAGTTCTTC.

This chain uses TRBV29-1 with TRBJ2-2; 7 positions agree with TRBD1. Germline V gene data show CDR1 as SQVTM and CDR2 as ANQGSEA. The ends lost 6 bases at V and 5 bases at J; junction bases unmatched: 6. The CDR3 has 13 amino acids. As DNA, the CDR3 is TGCAGCGTGGGGACAGTGGGGACCGGGGAGCTGTTTTTT. This codes for CSVGTVGTGELFF.

The rearrangement links TRBV12-5 to TRBJ2-3; D is unresolved. Germline-derived CDR1 and CDR2 are LGHNT and FRNRAP. The CDR3 has 14 amino acids. Between the trimmed V and J ends, which lost 5 bases and 0 bases, there was a span of 9 bases. The CDR3 bases are TGTGCTAGTGGTATAGGTAGTAGCACAGATACGCAGTATTTT. It is translated as CASGIGSSTDTQYF.

V is TRBV29-1 and J is TRBJ2-5; D may be TRBD1 (6 bases). The CDR3 is 15 amino acids. The germline V and J ends were trimmed by 2 bases and 4 bases, with 17 bases remaining between them. CDR1 is SQVTM, CDR2 ANQGSEA, per germline. This chain's CDR3 is CSVEYQGNLRETQYF. The CDR3 nucleotides are TGCAGCGTTGAATACCAGGGGAATTTGCGAGAGACCCAGTACTTC.

The chain joins TRBV21-1 to TRBJ1-2; the table's D gene call, TRBD1, was not cross checked with the DNA. TRBV21-1 is a listed pseudogene. The CDR3 has 17 amino acids. The CDR3 region has the DNA TGTGCCAGCAGCAATACAGCCCCCAAAGGAACTAACTATGGCTACACCTTC. The encoded protein is CASSNTAPKGTNYGYTF.

The chain links TRBV11-2 to TRBJ2-5; 11 positions match TRBD2. The germline gives CDR1 SGHAT, CDR2 FQNNGV. The CDR3 sequence is 15 residues long. Trimming took 5 bases from V and 3 from J; bases not matched to a gene: 5. For the CDR3, the DNA is TGTGCCAGCAGCGCTTCGGGACTAGCGGAAGAGACCCAGTACTTC. Protein product: CASSASGLAEETQYF.

The chain has TRBV10-3 and TRBJ1-1; 8 positions match TRBD1. J lost 4 bases, V lost 5 bases, and 12 bases had no gene match. Germline CDR1 is ENHRY and CDR2 is SYGVKD. CDR3 length: 16 residues. The CDR3 nucleotides read TGTGCCATCAGTAAGGGGAACAGGGGGGATGGCACTGAAGCTTTCTTT. Its translation is CAISKGNRGDGTEAFF.

The chain is built from TRBV28 and TRBJ1-1; D is unresolved. The CDR3 runs 14 residues. CDR1 is MDHEN and CDR2 is SYDVKM in the germline V gene. V lost 0 bases to trimming and J lost 1 base, with 6 bases between them. The CDR3 region is CASSLWQANTEAFF. The CDR3 DNA sequence: TGTGCCAGCAGTTTATGGCAGGCGAACACTGAAGCTTTCTTT. The full variable domain, rest sourced from reference TRBV28 and TRBJ1-1, is DVKVTQSSRYLVKRTGEKVFLECVQDMDHENMFWYRQDPGLGLRLIYFSYDVKMKEKGDIPEGYSVSREKKERFSLILESASTNQTSMYLCASSLWQANTEAFFGQGTRLTVV.

J is TRBJ1-2 and V is TRBV2, with TRBD1 as a possible D gene (5 bases). Germline V CDR1 and CDR2: SNHLY, FYNNEI. Trimming removed 5 bases at V and 8 bases at J, with 15 bases between. The CDR3 sequence is 13 residues long. The CDR3 sequence is CASSNQGRGGYTF. DNA of the CDR3: TGTGCCAGCAGTAACCAGGGTCGCGGGGGCTACACCTTC.

This chain's CDR3 is CASRTSGGFQETQYF. DNA for the CDR3: TGTGCCAGCAGGACTAGCGGGGGGTTCCAAGAGACCCAGTACTTC. The rearrangement joins TRBV11-3 to TRBJ2-5, with 13 bases identical to TRBD2. The CDR3 has 15 residues. The junction had 2 bases not matched to a gene; V was cut back by 6 bases and J by 1 base. The V gene's germline CDR1 is SGHNT and CDR2 YENEEA.

V usage is TRBV19 and J usage is TRBJ2-5; D gene ambiguous. CDR3 size: 13 residues. V lost 6 bases, J lost 5 bases, and 13 bases lay in between. Germline V gene sequence: CDR1 LNHDA, CDR2 SQIVND (reference sequence). This CDR3 reads CASRARAPETQYF. DNA of the CDR3: TGTGCCAGTAGAGCTAGGGCGCCGGAGACCCAGTACTTC.

This chain links TRBV30 with TRBJ1-2, with D maybe TRBD1 (5 bases). This CDR3 is built from 12 residues. The germline V gene has CDR1 GTSNPN and CDR2 SVGIG (reference sequence). Trimming stripped 3 bases from V and 4 bases from J, with 9 bases between. The CDR3 nucleotides read TGTGCCTGGAGGGGGACGGTCTATGGCTACACCTTC. Translated, it gives CAWRGTVYGYTF.

V usage is TRBV7-9 and J usage is TRBJ2-3; tentative D call: TRBD2 (5 bases). The V gene lost 7 bases and the J gene lost 2 bases, with 10 bases spanning the gap. Germline V gene data show CDR1 as SEHNR and CDR2 as FQNEAQ (reference sequence). The CDR3 is 13 amino acids. CDR3 sequence reads: CASNSGVTDTQYF. The CDR3 bases are TGTGCCAGCAACAGCGGTGTCACAGATACGCAGTATTTT.

V and J are TRBV27 and TRBJ1-5; D remains unclear. Germline values: CDR1 MNHEY, CDR2 SMNVEV (reference sequence). This CDR3 is 18 amino acids long. V was clipped by 2 bases and J by 0 bases, with 17 bases between them. For the CDR3, the DNA is TGTGCCAGCAGTTTAAGGCCCACACCCGGTTATAGCAATCAGCCCCAGCATTTT. The encoded protein is CASSLRPTPGYSNQPQHF.

The chain has TRBV10-1 and TRBJ2-7, with unresolved D. The CDR3 loop spans 13 amino acids. Trimming cost V 1 base and J 7 bases, with 11 bases left between them. Germline assignment: CDR1 WNHNN and CDR2 SYGVQD (reference sequence). CDR3 amino acids: CASSELDVREQYF. CDR3 DNA: TGCGCCAGCAGTGAGTTGGACGTCAGGGAGCAGTACTTC.

Concerning this clone: At one end, the junction sequence differs from germline, possibly due to a read error. V and J are TRBV7-2 and TRBJ2-3; D is tentatively TRBD1 or TRBD2 (5 bases each). The CDR3 is 12 amino acids. CDR1 SGHTA and CDR2 FQGNSA come from the germline V gene. CDR3 in amino acids: CASSFKARDPAF. CDR3 nucleotides: TGTGCCAGCAGCTTTAAGGCTCGGGACCCTGCTTTT.

The chain has TRBV6-5 and TRBJ1-2; tentatively, D is TRBD1 (5 bases). This CDR3 contains 15 residues. The V and J ends lost 6 bases and 3 bases respectively, with 17 bases between them. Germline values: CDR1 MNHEY, CDR2 SVGAGI. The CDR3 reads CASRFQGGGDYGYTF. The DNA of the CDR3 is TGTGCCAGCAGATTTCAGGGTGGTGGTGACTATGGCTACACCTTC.

As for this clone: Other DNA variants within this sample encode the same CDR3. The CDR3 sequence: CASSLGGLSTGELFF. CDR3 coding DNA: TGTGCCAGCAGCTTGGGGGGGCTCAGCACCGGGGAGCTGTTTTTT. The chain has TRBV11-3 and TRBJ2-2, with D maybe TRBD2 (7 bases). V lost 3 bases and J lost 4, with 12 bases in between. In germline, CDR1 is SGHNT, CDR2 YENEEA. The CDR3 has 15 residues.

The V and J genes are TRBV5-1 and TRBJ2-5; D might be TRBD2 (7 bases). Germline V CDR1 and CDR2: SGHRS, YFSETQ. This CDR3 comprises 15 residues. The germline V and J ends were trimmed by 0 bases and 5 bases, with 14 bases remaining between them. CDR3: CASSLERGARETQYF. In DNA, the CDR3 is TGCGCCAGCAGCTTGGAACGGGGGGCGAGGGAGACCCAGTACTTC.

The V gene is TRBV2, the J gene TRBJ2-3; D uncertain. Germline lookup yields CDR1 SNHLY and CDR2 FYNNEI. Trimming left V 8 bases short and J 0 bases short, with 12 bases between. The CDR3 spans 14 residues. In nucleotides, the CDR3 is TGTGCCAGCTGGGCAGACGCTAGCACAGATACGCAGTATTTT. This encodes CASWADASTDTQYF. Full variable domain (missing parts from reference TRBV2 and TRBJ2-3): EPEVTQTPSHQVTQMGQEVILRCVPISNHLYFYWYRQILGQKVEFLVSFYNNEISEKSEIFDDQFSVERPDGSNFTLKIRSTKLEDSAMYFCASWADASTDTQYFGPGTRLTVL.